These T cell receptor beta chains were read from a single sample in a study of control samples from healthy donors and cancer patients. The table came from immunoSEQ multiplex PCR; TCRdb's copy has only in-frame clones and leaves some out. Counted here are 150,000 to 200,000 clones, approximately 94% occurring once; the ten biggest clones make up approximately 1.5%. Sequencing was carried out using blood. These receptors originate from a woman between 18 and 29 years old in good health. Each CDR3 is given with its conserved first and last residue. A D gene is named only where the DNA matches it firmly. The size field is filled for only some rows; it gives once, few, many or a size class.

cdr3_aa cdr3_nt d_call clone_size cdr3_length j_call v_call
CASGGAGQPQHF TGTGCCAGTGGGGGGGCCGGTCAGCCCCAGCATTTT NA NA 12 TRBJ1-5 TRBV19
CASSSPQGAGQYF TGTGCCAGCAGTTCCCCACAGGGGGCAGGGCAGTACTTC TRBD1 NA 13 TRBJ2-7 TRBV27
CASSPPLRDGANVLTF TGCGCCAGCAGCCCCCCCCTGAGGGATGGGGCCAACGTCCTGACTTTC NA NA 16 TRBJ2-6 TRBV4-1
CASSSGPQGGETQYF TGCGCCAGCAGCTCGGGTCCCCAGGGGGGAGAGACCCAGTACTTC NA few 15 TRBJ2-5 TRBV5-1
CASSFISLGEAFF TGCGCCAGCAGCTTTATTTCCTTGGGTGAAGCTTTCTTT NA NA 13 TRBJ1-1 TRBV5-1
CASRKGGSYNEQFF TGCGCCAGCAGAAAGGGGGGGTCATACAATGAGCAGTTCTTC NA NA 14 TRBJ2-1 TRBV5-1
CASSAKRDHNEQFF TGTGCCAGCAGCGCTAAGCGAGACCACAATGAGCAGTTCTTC NA once 14 TRBJ2-1 TRBV9
CSVERMGSTGELFF TGCAGCGTTGAACGGATGGGTAGCACCGGGGAGCTGTTTTTT NA once 14 TRBJ2-2 TRBV29-1
CASRVSGNTEAFF TGTGCCAGCAGGGTGTCGGGGAACACTGAAGCTTTCTTT NA NA 13 TRBJ1-1 TRBV6-5
CASSLQESGSHEQYF TGTGCCAGCAGCCTACAGGAAAGCGGGAGCCACGAGCAGTACTTC TRBD2 NA 15 TRBJ2-7 TRBV6-5
CASSPDGQPQHF TGTGCCAGCAGCCCGGATGGTCAGCCCCAGCATTTT NA once 12 TRBJ1-5 TRBV7-9
CAISGPNGEQYF TGTGCCATCTCCGGGCCTAACGGGGAGCAGTACTTC NA NA 12 TRBJ2-7 TRBV10-3
CASRLSTGVNYGYTF TGTGCAAGTCGCTTATCGACAGGGGTAAACTATGGCTACACCTTC NA once 15 TRBJ1-2 TRBV12-2
CASSHRAARDEQFF TGTGCCAGCAGCCATAGGGCAGCGAGGGATGAGCAGTTCTTC NA NA 14 TRBJ2-1 TRBV14
CAISRRGQGEVNYGYTF TGTGCCATCAGTAGGAGGGGACAGGGGGAAGTTAACTATGGCTACACCTTC TRBD1 NA 17 TRBJ1-2 TRBV10-3
CAISESSGGFTDTQYF TGTGCCATCAGTGAGTCAAGCGGGGGTTTCACAGATACGCAGTATTTT TRBD2 NA 16 TRBJ2-3 TRBV10-3
CASSLYGRGTDTQYF TGTGCCAGCAGCTTGTACGGTAGGGGCACAGATACGCAGTATTTT NA NA 15 TRBJ2-3 TRBV11-2
CASSLNRLLNTEAFF TGTGCCAGCAGCCTCAACAGGCTCCTGAACACTGAAGCTTTCTTT NA NA 15 TRBJ1-1 TRBV7-2
CASRQGAWEQFF TGTGCCAGCAGACAGGGGGCATGGGAGCAGTTCTTC TRBD1 NA 12 TRBJ2-1 TRBV27
CSVVVGGRKGYTF TGCAGCGTAGTGGTGGGGGGCCGGAAAGGCTACACCTTC NA NA 13 TRBJ1-2 TRBV29-1
CASSAIQDGVNSPLHF TGTGCCAGCTCCGCCATCCAGGACGGGGTTAATTCACCCCTCCACTTT NA NA 16 TRBJ1-6 TRBV21-1
CASSFVGRGLRNTEAFF TGTGCCAGCAGCTTTGTAGGCAGGGGGCTAAGGAACACTGAAGCTTTCTTT TRBD1 NA 17 TRBJ1-1 TRBV5-6
CASSRGQDTQYF TGTGCCAGCAGCCGTGGACAAGATACGCAGTATTTT NA once 12 TRBJ2-3 TRBV7-2
CAIRAQGPYGYTF TGTGCCATCAGGGCTCAGGGACCCTATGGCTACACCTTC NA NA 13 TRBJ1-2 TRBV10-3
CATRAQGADNEQFF TGTGCCACCAGGGCACAGGGGGCCGACAATGAGCAGTTCTTC TRBD1 once 14 TRBJ2-1 TRBV24-1
CASSLRRDEKLFF TGTGCCAGCTCACTTAGGAGGGATGAAAAACTGTTTTTT NA NA 13 TRBJ1-4 TRBV18
CASSVVQGNSPLHF TGTGCCAGCAGCGTAGTACAGGGGAATTCACCCCTCCACTTT TRBD1 NA 14 TRBJ1-6 TRBV9
CASSKGSGTQKDYEQYF TGTGCCAGCAGCAAAGGATCTGGGACACAGAAAGATTACGAGCAGTACTTC NA NA 17 TRBJ2-7 TRBV21-1
CASSQNRVLYNEQFF TGTGCCAGCAGCCAGAACAGGGTTCTCTACAATGAGCAGTTCTTC NA NA 15 TRBJ2-1 TRBV6-4
CASSEAAGTSTEAFF TGTGCCAGCAGTGAAGCGGCGGGAACGAGCACTGAAGCTTTCTTT NA NA 15 TRBJ1-1 TRBV2
CASSVESNTGELFF TGTGCCAGCAGTGTGGAGAGTAACACCGGGGAGCTGTTTTTT NA NA 14 TRBJ2-2 TRBV2
CASSLGIGDGYTF TGTGCCAGCAGCTTAGGTATAGGGGACGGCTACACCTTC NA NA 13 TRBJ1-2 TRBV7-2
CASRPSSEPYNEQFF TGTGCCAGCAGACCGTCTAGCGAACCTTACAATGAGCAGTTCTTC NA NA 15 TRBJ2-1 TRBV14
CASSPHTGLNQPQHF TGTGCCAGCAGCCCTCACACAGGCCTCAATCAGCCCCAGCATTTT NA NA 15 TRBJ1-5 TRBV9
CASSPGDWAYEQYF TGTGCCAGCTCACCCGGGGACTGGGCCTACGAGCAGTACTTC NA NA 14 TRBJ2-7 TRBV18